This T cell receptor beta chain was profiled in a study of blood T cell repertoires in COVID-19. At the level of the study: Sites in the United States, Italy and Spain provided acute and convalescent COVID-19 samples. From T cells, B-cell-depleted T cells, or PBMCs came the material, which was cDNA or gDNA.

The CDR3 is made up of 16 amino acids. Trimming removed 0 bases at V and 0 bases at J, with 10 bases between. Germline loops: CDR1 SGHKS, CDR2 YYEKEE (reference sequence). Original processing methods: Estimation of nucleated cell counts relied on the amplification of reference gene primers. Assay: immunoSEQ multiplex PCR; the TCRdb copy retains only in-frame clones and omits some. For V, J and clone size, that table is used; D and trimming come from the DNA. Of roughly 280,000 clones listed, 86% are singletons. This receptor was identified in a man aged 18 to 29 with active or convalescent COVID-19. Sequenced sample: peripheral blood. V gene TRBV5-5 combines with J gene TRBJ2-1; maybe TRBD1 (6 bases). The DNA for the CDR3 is TGTGCCAGCAGCTTGGACGGGACAAGCTCCTACAATGAGCAGTTCTTC. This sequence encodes CASSLDGTSSYNEQFF.